The 8 T cell receptor beta chains below were found in one sample sequenced in a study of T cells after yellow fever vaccination. TCRdb redid the calling of the 5' RACE reads with MiXCR, one entry per CDR3 protein. The table records around 600,000 distinct CDR3 sequences, roughly an eighth of them present only once. Sequenced material: PBMCs, taken on the day of the yellow fever booster vaccination. These receptors came from a young man who received the YFV17D yellow fever vaccine.

The chain links TRBV9 to TRBJ2-3; either TRBD1 or TRBD2 may fit D (5 bases each). The CDR3 consists of 17 residues. Germline V lookup: CDR1 SGDLS, CDR2 YYNGEE. Trimming took 3 bases from V and 1 from J, leaving 18 bases between them. CDR3 sequence (DNA): TGTGCCAGCAGCGGGACATCCGGGACCCCCGGCACAGATACGCAGTATTTT. This translates into CASSGTSGTPGTDTQYF.

This clonotype appeared a few times. The chain joins TRBV12-3 or TRBV12-4 to TRBJ2-7; D is possibly TRBD2 (6 bases). The CDR3 sequence is 12 residues long. Trimming pared 5 bases from V and 8 bases from J, leaving 13 bases between. This chain's CDR3 is CASSAGGIKQYF. DNA of the CDR3: TGTGCCAGCAGTGCCGGCGGGATCAAGCAGTACTTC.

This chain joins TRBV7-9 and TRBJ1-1; 8 bases align to TRBD1. This CDR3 comprises 15 residues. V shed 5 bases and J 1 base; nucleotides not matched to a gene: 6. The germline V gene encodes CDR1 SEHNR and CDR2 FQNEAQ (reference sequence). The DNA for the CDR3 is TGTGCCAGCAGCCTCGGGACAGGCCCGAACACTGAAGCTTTCTTT. Translation: CASSLGTGPNTEAFF.

The chain links TRBV10-3 to TRBJ2-2; 7 nucleotides match TRBD2. The CDR3 is made up of 14 amino acids. V was pared by 8 bases and J by 1 base, with 4 bases of the junction left unmatched. Germline loops: CDR1 ENHRY, CDR2 SYGVKD. The CDR3 reads CAIAKRGNTGELFF. The CDR3 bases are TGTGCCATCGCGAAGCGGGGGAACACCGGGGAGCTGTTTTTT.

This chain links TRBV28 with TRBJ2-1, with 8 positions matching TRBD1. This CDR3 is built from 14 residues. The trim removed 6 bases at V and 6 bases at J, leaving 7 bases unmatched. Per the germline V gene, CDR1 is MDHEN and CDR2 is SYDVKM. CDR3 in DNA: TGTGCCAGCAGACACCCTGACAGGGGCAATGAGCAGTTCTTC. This codes for CASRHPDRGNEQFF.

This clonotype appeared many times. The chain employs TRBV9 and TRBJ2-3; the match to TRBD2 covers 10 bases. The CDR3 sequence is 16 residues long. Germline-derived CDR1 and CDR2 are SGDLS and YYNGEE. Germline trimming cut 3 bases from V and 3 bases from J; bases unmatched to any gene: 7. CDR3 DNA: TGTGCCAGCAGCGGCGATAGCGGGAGGCGGACAGATACGCAGTATTTT. Its translation: CASSGDSGRRTDTQYF.

The chain joins TRBV7-2 to TRBJ2-7, with a tentative D call TRBD1 (6 bases). The CDR3 runs to 14 residues. With 5 bases removed from V and 5 bases from J, the gap between germline ends came to 16 bases. Germline V gene lookup returns CDR1 SGHTA and CDR2 FQGNSA. The CDR3 loop is CASSRQVGEDEQYF. The CDR3, as DNA: TGTGCCAGCAGCCGACAGGTCGGTGAGGACGAGCAGTACTTC.

This chain uses TRBV2 with TRBJ1-5, with D perhaps TRBD1 (5 bases). CDR1 and CDR2 from the germline V gene are SNHLY and FYNNEI. V was trimmed by 7 bases and J by 5 bases, leaving 9 bases between them. The CDR3 is made up of 12 amino acids. The chain's CDR3 is CASTKQDQPQHF. CDR3 in DNA: TGTGCCAGCACAAAACAGGATCAGCCCCAGCATTTT.